Detailed here is one T cell receptor beta chain. Its antigen remains unidentified. The junction does not match germline at one end; this may be a read error. Study conclusions and caveats: The larger cohort examined one V-J beta rearrangement, not whole repertoires.

After constant-region reverse-primer amplification, full-length variable regions underwent semi-nested PCR with Nested Universal Primer A. Each CDR3 protein gets one entry after TCRdb re-called the 5' RACE reads with MiXCR. The data show tens of thousands of distinct CDR3 sequences, approximately 17% seen once. Sequenced: naive CD4+ T cells sorted from blood. Subset given: naive CD4+ T cells, CD4+CD45RA+CD25-. The sequence derives from a female donor with breast cancer.

As DNA, the CDR3 is TGCGCCAGCAGCCGGACAGGGCGGGAAGAGACCCAGTGCTTC. This gives the protein CASSRTGREETQCF. J is TRBJ2-5 and V is TRBV5-1; 8 bases match TRBD1. There are 14 residues in the CDR3. The germline V gene encodes CDR1 SGHRS and CDR2 YFSETQ.